Reported below is one T cell receptor (beta chain). The antigen is unknown. This specimen belongs to a study of blood T cells in healthy people across ages. Regarding the study as a whole: Changes in expanded clonotypes were possibly confounded, as the CMV status of donors was unknown. A greater number of naive CD4+ cells and higher diversity distinguished long-lived donors from aged donors.

The second PCR ran roughly 7 to 12 cycles with a sample-barcoded 5' primer and J-beta primers. Each sample provided no less than 3 million CDR3-containing paired-end reads. TCRdb independently ran MiXCR on the 5' RACE reads; one entry per CDR3 protein. The data show 700,000 to 850,000 distinct CDR3 sequences, around 34% seen once. Peripheral blood samples of 9.5 to 10 milliliters were drawn from each donor. What was sequenced was blood. This sequence originates from a young man in good health.

The CDR3 sequence is CASSLNRARTEAFF. The CDR3 coding sequence is TGCGCCAGCAGCTTGAACAGGGCGCGGACTGAAGCTTTCTTT. The V gene is TRBV5-1, the J gene TRBJ1-1, with a tentative D call TRBD1 (6 bases). The V gene's germline CDR1 is SGHRS and CDR2 YFSETQ. Trimming left V 1 base short and J 5 bases short, with 12 bases between. The CDR3 runs to 14 residues.